The 15 T cell receptor beta chains below all came from one sample that was sequenced in a study of T cell responses to AZD1222 COVID-19 vaccine. Sequencing used immunoSEQ multiplex PCR; TCRdb keeps in-frame clones, though not all of them. The sample records about 120,000 clones, around 83% being singletons. Source: peripheral blood, taken 28 days after the second AZD1222 dose. These receptors all come from an adult who received the AZD1222 COVID-19 vaccine.

V and J are TRBV28 and TRBJ2-7, with D possibly TRBD2 on 6 matching bases. Germline V gives CDR1 MDHEN, CDR2 SYDVKM. This CDR3 is 15 amino acids long. Trimming shortened V by 6 bases and J by 3 bases, and 18 bases separated the two germline ends. The CDR3 DNA is TGTGCCAGCAGCTCCCCGGGAGCTAACCACTACGAGCAGTACTTC. Translating it yields CASSSPGANHYEQYF.

This chain connects TRBV6-4 to TRBJ1-2, with TRBD1 as a possible D gene (5 bases). The germline CDR1 and CDR2 sequences are MRHNA and SNTAGT. CDR3 size: 14 residues. Trimming cost V 4 bases and J 8 bases, with 17 bases left between them. CDR3 DNA sequence: TGTGCCAGCAGTGTCCCTTTGGGACCCTCGGGCTACACCTTC. Protein sequence: CASSVPLGPSGYTF.

V and J are TRBV7-2 and TRBJ1-5, with 7 bases lining up with TRBD1. Germline V gene lookup returns CDR1 SGHTA and CDR2 FQGNSA. V lost 2 bases to trimming and J lost 7 bases; unmatched junction nucleotides: 8. There are 15 residues in the CDR3. The DNA for the CDR3 is TGTGCCAGCAGCTTAAGGGGGCAACAGGAGCAGCCCCAGCATTTT. Protein sequence: CASSLRGQQEQPQHF.

This chain joins TRBV6-5 and TRBJ2-2; a possible D gene is TRBD1 (6 bases). V gave up 5 bases and J gave up 7 bases, with 11 bases separating them. The germline V gene has CDR1 MNHEY and CDR2 SVGAGI. The CDR3 has 13 amino acids. CDR3 residues: CASSPTGHGELFF. As DNA, the CDR3 is TGTGCCAGCAGTCCGACAGGCCACGGGGAGCTGTTTTTT.

The sample holds a few counts of this clone. The chain carries TRBV5-1 and TRBJ1-5; D might be TRBD1 (5 bases). There are 15 residues in the CDR3. The V gene's germline CDR1 is SGHRS and CDR2 YFSETQ. Deletions cut 0 bases from V and 7 bases from J, with 14 bases between. The CDR3 region has the DNA TGCGCCAGCAGCTTGGACGGGGGGAGAGGACAGCCCCAGCATTTT. This translates into CASSLDGGRGQPQHF.

This clone was counted only a few times. This sample includes further DNA sequences coding for the same CDR3. V gene TRBV19 combines with J gene TRBJ1-3; D is uncertain. CDR1 is LNHDA, CDR2 SQIVND, per germline (reference sequence). The CDR3 sequence is 14 residues long. V dropped 3 bases and J dropped 1 base, with 7 bases sitting between them. The CDR3 region has the DNA TGTGCCAGTAGTATTGACGTATCTGGAAACACCATATATTTT. This translates into CASSIDVSGNTIYF.

The chain links TRBV2 to TRBJ2-4; D is unresolved. V dropped 5 bases and J dropped 9 bases, with 14 bases sitting between them. Germline values: CDR1 SNHLY, CDR2 FYNNEI. The CDR3 runs to 13 residues. The CDR3 region is CASSPDNAGIQYF. DNA for the CDR3: TGTGCCAGCAGTCCAGACAACGCCGGCATTCAGTACTTC. The whole variable domain, filled in from reference TRBV2 and TRBJ2-4, reads EPEVTQTPSHQVTQMGQEVILRCVPISNHLYFYWYRQILGQKVEFLVSFYNNEISEKSEIFDDQFSVERPDGSNFTLKIRSTKLEDSAMYFCASSPDNAGIQYFGAGTRLSVL.

V usage is TRBV5-1 and J usage is TRBJ2-2, with D possibly being TRBD1 or TRBD2 (5 bases each). Germline CDR1 reads SGHRS; CDR2 reads YFSETQ. With 2 bases removed from V and 0 bases from J, the gap between germline ends came to 11 bases. The CDR3 loop spans 16 amino acids. Written as DNA, the CDR3 is TGCGCCAGCAGCTTTGGGGGAGCGACGAACACCGGGGAGCTGTTTTTT. Encoded protein: CASSFGGATNTGELFF.

In its sample, this clone was seen a few times. The V call is TRBV7-2, the J call TRBJ1-2, with TRBD1 identical over 8 bases. CDR1 SGHTA and CDR2 FQGNSA come from the germline V gene. This CDR3 is built from 14 residues. With V trimmed by 6 bases and J by 4 bases, 7 bases remained unmatched. The CDR3 bases are TGTGCCAGCAGGCCAGGGGGCTACGCCTATGGCTACACCTTC. Protein: CASRPGGYAYGYTF.

This chain connects TRBV2 to TRBJ2-5; D is possibly TRBD2 (5 bases). CDR1 is SNHLY, CDR2 FYNNEI, per germline. V was clipped by 7 bases and J by 2 bases, with 11 bases between them. This CDR3 has 13 amino acids. The CDR3 loop reads CASIRAEQETQYF. The CDR3 nucleotides read TGTGCCAGCATCAGAGCGGAGCAAGAGACCCAGTACTTC.

This chain connects TRBV9 to TRBJ2-7; TRBD1 matches 7 bases. Germline trimming cut 0 bases from V and 3 bases from J; bases unmatched to any gene: 3. This CDR3 contains 14 residues. From germline, CDR1 is SGDLS and CDR2 YYNGEE. The CDR3 loop is CASSVGDSIYEQYF. In DNA, the CDR3 is TGTGCCAGCAGCGTAGGGGACAGTATCTACGAGCAGTACTTC.

The chain is built from TRBV27 and TRBJ1-1; no clear D. Germline V CDR1 and CDR2: MNHEY, SMNVEV (reference sequence). This CDR3 is 12 amino acids long. V lost 6 bases to trimming and J lost 1 base, with 6 bases between them. CDR3: CASRVGNTEAFF. The CDR3 DNA reads as TGTGCCAGCAGGGTGGGGAACACTGAAGCTTTCTTT.

The chain carries TRBV10-1 and TRBJ2-2; 7 bases agree with TRBD2. The CDR3 runs to 15 residues. Unmatched junction bases numbered 3, after V lost 4 bases and J lost 1 base. CDR1 is WNHNN and CDR2 is SYGVQD in the germline V gene (reference sequence). The CDR3 nucleotides are TGCGCCAGCAGTGCACTAGCGCAGAACACCGGGGAGCTGTTTTTT. Residues: CASSALAQNTGELFF.

This clone has only one observation. This chain links TRBV28 with TRBJ2-7; D gene unclear. V was clipped by 7 bases and J by 2 bases, with 6 bases between them. Per germline, CDR1 MDHEN and CDR2 SYDVKM. The length of the CDR3 is 11 residues. The CDR3 sequence: CASTQAYEQYF. The CDR3 region has the DNA TGTGCCAGCACCCAGGCCTACGAGCAGTACTTC.

The rearrangement joins TRBV6-2 or TRBV6-3 to TRBJ1-2; the D gene is possibly TRBD1 (6 bases). Germline lookup yields CDR1 MNHEY and CDR2 SVGEGT. The CDR3 spans 12 residues. The V end was cut by 4 bases, the J end by 6 bases, with 9 bases between. CDR3 sequence (DNA): TGTGCCAGCAGTTCTCACAGGGATGGCTACACCTTC. Its translation: CASSSHRDGYTF.